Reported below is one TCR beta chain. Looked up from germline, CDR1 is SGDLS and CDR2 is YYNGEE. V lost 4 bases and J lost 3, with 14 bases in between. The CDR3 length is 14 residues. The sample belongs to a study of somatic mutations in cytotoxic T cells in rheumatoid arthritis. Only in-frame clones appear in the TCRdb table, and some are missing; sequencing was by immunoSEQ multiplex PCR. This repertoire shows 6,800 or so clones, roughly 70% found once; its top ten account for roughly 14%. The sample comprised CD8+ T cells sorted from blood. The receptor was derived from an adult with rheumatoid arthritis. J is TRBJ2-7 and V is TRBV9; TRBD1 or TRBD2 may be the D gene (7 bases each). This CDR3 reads CASSPGGDHYEQYF. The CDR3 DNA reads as TGTGCCAGCAGCCCAGGGGGGGATCACTACGAGCAGTACTTC.